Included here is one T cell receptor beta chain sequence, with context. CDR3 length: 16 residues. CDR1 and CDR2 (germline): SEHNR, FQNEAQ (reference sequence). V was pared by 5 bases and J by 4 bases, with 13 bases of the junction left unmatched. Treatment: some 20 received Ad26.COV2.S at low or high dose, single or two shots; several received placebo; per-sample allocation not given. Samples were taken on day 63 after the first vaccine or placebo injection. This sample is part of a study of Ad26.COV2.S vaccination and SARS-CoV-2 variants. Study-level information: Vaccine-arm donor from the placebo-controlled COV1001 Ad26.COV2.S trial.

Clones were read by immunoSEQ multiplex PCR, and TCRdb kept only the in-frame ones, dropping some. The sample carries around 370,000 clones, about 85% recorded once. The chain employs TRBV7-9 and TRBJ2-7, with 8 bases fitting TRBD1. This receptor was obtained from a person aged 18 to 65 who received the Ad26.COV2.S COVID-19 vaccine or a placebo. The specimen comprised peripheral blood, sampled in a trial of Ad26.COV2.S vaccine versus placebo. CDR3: CASSLGFAGGRYEQYF. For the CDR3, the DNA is TGTGCCAGCAGCCTAGGTTTTGCAGGGGGCAGGTACGAGCAGTACTTC.